This entry lists 30 T cell receptor beta chains sequenced from one sample in a study of CD8 T cells in Susac syndrome. Random hexamers served to reverse transcribe roughly 0.5 to 1 ug RNA. Each CDR3 protein is one row after TCRdb ran MiXCR on the immunoSEQ multiplex PCR reads. This sample carries approximately 120,000 distinct CDR3 sequences, 85% to 95% of them seen once, and the ten largest clones take around 0.12%. Sequencing input: CD8+ T cells from PBMCs. The source is a human donor in good health.

The J gene is TRBJ2-7, the V gene TRBV29-1, with D perhaps matching TRBD2 (5 bases). V was pared by 7 bases and J by 4 bases, with 20 bases between. This CDR3 region has 14 residues. Germline CDR1 reads SQVTM; CDR2 reads ANQGSEA. This CDR3 reads CSARGRTEGYEQYF. CDR3 nucleotide sequence: TGCAGCGCCCGTGGTCGGACTGAAGGATACGAGCAGTACTTC.

The rearrangement joins TRBV25-1 to TRBJ1-1, with D unresolved. CDR1 is MGHDK, CDR2 SYGVNS, per germline. V lost 5 bases, J lost 12 bases, and 13 bases lay in between. This CDR3 has 11 amino acids. The DNA of the CDR3 is TGTGCCAGCAGTAGGGCATCTAGAACTTTCTTT. Translation gives CASSRASRTFF.

The chain couples TRBV20-1 to TRBJ1-5, with D tentatively TRBD1 (6 bases). This CDR3 has 13 amino acids. Germline V gene sequence: CDR1 DFQATT, CDR2 SNEGSKA (reference sequence). V was trimmed by 3 bases and J by 3 bases, leaving 9 bases between them. DNA for the CDR3: TGCAGTGCTAGCCGGGACACCAATCAGCCCCAGCATTTT. Amino acids: CSASRDTNQPQHF.

The chain employs TRBV7-2 and TRBJ1-2; 8 bases fit TRBD1. V lost 5 bases and J lost 1; bases outside the gene matches: 6. Germline-derived CDR1 and CDR2 are SGHTA and FQGNSA. This CDR3 contains 15 residues. CDR3 protein: CASSTTGAYNYGYTF. The CDR3 coding sequence is TGTGCCAGCAGCACGACAGGGGCTTATAACTATGGCTACACCTTC.

V and J are TRBV6-2 or TRBV6-3 and TRBJ1-5; D gene ambiguous. The CDR3 contains 15 residues. CDR1 and CDR2 from the germline V gene are MNHEY and SVGEGT. Deletions cut 6 bases from V and 3 bases from J, with 15 bases between. The DNA of the CDR3 is TGTGCCAGCAGCCCCTACTCAGACAACAATCAGCCCCAGCATTTT. Amino acids: CASSPYSDNNQPQHF.

This chain connects TRBV9 to TRBJ1-6; 8 bases are shared with TRBD1. This CDR3 has 14 amino acids. The J segment lost 6 bases and the V segment lost 3 bases, leaving 2 bases of the junction unmatched. CDR1 and CDR2 from the germline V gene are SGDLS and YYNGEE. The CDR3 DNA is TGTGCCAGCAGCGGACAGGGGAGTAATTCACCCCTCCACTTT. Translation gives CASSGQGSNSPLHF.

The rearrangement links TRBV5-1 to TRBJ1-1, with D unresolved. The CDR3 is 16 amino acids. The V end lost 0 bases, the J end lost 4 bases, and 16 bases lay between the germline ends. Germline V gene sequence: CDR1 SGHRS, CDR2 YFSETQ. The CDR3, as DNA: TGCGCCAGCAGCTTGGAGCGGATAGGCCAAGGCACTGAAGCTTTCTTT. Residues: CASSLERIGQGTEAFF.

The chain combines TRBV7-8 with TRBJ2-1, with TRBD1 as a possible D gene (6 bases). Germline V gives CDR1 SGHVS, CDR2 FQNEAQ. This CDR3 is built from 14 residues. V lost 8 bases and J 8 bases, leaving 19 bases between the germline ends. CDR3 DNA sequence: TGTGCCAGCCAAAGGGGCAGGGGCTTAGATGAGCAGTTCTTC. This codes for CASQRGRGLDEQFF.

The rearrangement uses TRBV19 and TRBJ2-7; the D is unclear. The CDR3 is 11 amino acids. Trimming took off 8 bases at V and 6 bases at J, with 11 bases between the two ends. The germline V gene encodes CDR1 LNHDA and CDR2 SQIVND (reference sequence). The CDR3 DNA follows: TGTGCCAGTGGGCCCGCTGGCGAGCAGTACTTC. This encodes CASGPAGEQYF. The whole variable domain, filled in from reference TRBV19 and TRBJ2-7, reads DGGITQSPKYLFRKEGQNVTLSCEQNLNHDAMYWYRQDPGQGLRLIYYSQIVNDFQKGDIAEGYSVSREKKESFPLTVTSAQKNPTAFYLCASGPAGEQYFGPGTRLTVT.

This chain connects TRBV29-1 to TRBJ2-7, with 10 nucleotides matching TRBD2. Trimming cost V 5 bases and J 3 bases; bases outside gene matches: 13. Germline lookup yields CDR1 SQVTM and CDR2 ANQGSEA. The CDR3 extends over 16 amino acids. CDR3 protein: CSVIGSSGGRRYEQYF. The CDR3 DNA sequence: TGCAGCGTTATTGGATCTAGCGGGGGCCGACGCTACGAGCAGTACTTC.

The chain combines TRBV20-1 with TRBJ2-1; 7 bases align to TRBD2. CDR1 DFQATT and CDR2 SNEGSKA come from the germline V gene (reference sequence). V was clipped by 3 bases and J by 4 bases; unmatched bases: 9. CDR3 length: 15 residues. The CDR3 protein is CSASRASGFYNEQFF. The CDR3 region has the DNA TGCAGTGCTAGTCGGGCTAGCGGATTTTACAATGAGCAGTTCTTC.

This chain connects TRBV7-3 to TRBJ2-3; D is unresolved. V lost 0 bases and J lost 5, with 9 bases in between. CDR3 length: 14 amino acids. From germline, CDR1 is SGHTA and CDR2 FQGTGA. CDR3 bases: TGTGCCAGCAGCTTAACGGGGTCCAGAGATACGCAGTATTTT. Translated: CASSLTGSRDTQYF.

The V gene is TRBV20-1, the J gene TRBJ1-6, with D maybe TRBD1 (5 bases). Trimming took 5 bases from V and 5 from J, leaving 19 bases between them. This CDR3 spans 16 amino acids. The germline gives CDR1 DFQATT, CDR2 SNEGSKA (reference sequence). The CDR3 sequence is CSARRGSGLDNSPLHF. CDR3 bases: TGCAGTGCTCGACGGGGCTCAGGGCTTGATAATTCACCCCTCCACTTT.

The gene calls are TRBV6-5 and TRBJ2-7, with a tentative D call TRBD1 (6 bases). CDR3 length: 17 residues. Trimming cost V 5 bases and J 4 bases, with 24 bases left between them. Germline V gene sequence: CDR1 MNHEY, CDR2 SVGAGI. CDR3 sequence reads: CASSTSTPGHLMYEQYF. CDR3 DNA: TGTGCCAGCAGTACATCGACCCCGGGACATCTAATGTACGAGCAGTACTTC.

The V gene is TRBV2, the J gene TRBJ1-1, with TRBD1 matching over 8 bases. Losses at the gene ends were 1 base for V and 4 bases for J; bases not matched to a gene: 8. Germline V gene data show CDR1 as SNHLY and CDR2 as FYNNEI. The CDR3 spans 16 residues. The CDR3 DNA follows: TGTGCCAGCAGTGAAGAAGGACAGGGTTTCGGCACTGAAGCTTTCTTT. This sequence encodes CASSEEGQGFGTEAFF.

This sequence joins TRBV3-1 and TRBJ2-7, with TRBD1 identical over 8 bases. Germline V gene lookup returns CDR1 LGHDT and CDR2 YNNKEL (reference sequence). The junction had 7 bases not matched to a gene; V was cut back by 4 bases and J by 2 bases. The CDR3 sequence is 15 residues long. CDR3 region: CASSRVGTGAYEQYF. The CDR3 region has the DNA TGTGCCAGCAGCCGAGTCGGGACAGGAGCCTACGAGCAGTACTTC.

This clonotype has just a few counts. V gene TRBV7-3 combines with J gene TRBJ1-1; possible D gene TRBD1, 5 bases. The CDR3 sequence is 14 residues long. Germline V CDR1 and CDR2: SGHTA, FQGTGA. With 2 bases removed from V and 1 base from J, the gap between germline ends came to 8 bases. The CDR3 bases are TGTGCCAGCAGCTTAGGGACGGAGAACACTGAAGCTTTCTTT. This codes for CASSLGTENTEAFF. Full variable domain (missing parts from reference TRBV7-3 and TRBJ1-1): GAGVSQTPSNKVTEKGKYVELRCDPISGHTALYWYRQSLGQGPEFLIYFQGTGAADDSGLPNDRFFAVRPEGSVSTLKIQRTERGDSAVYLCASSLGTENTEAFFGQGTRLTVV.

The CDR3 here is CASSDRSRGEKLFF. The CDR3 bases are TGTGCCAGCAGTGATCGGTCCAGGGGTGAAAAACTGTTTTTT. The chain carries TRBV2 and TRBJ1-4; TRBD1 might be the D (6 bases). In germline, CDR1 is SNHLY, CDR2 FYNNEI. This CDR3 has 14 amino acids. V lost 3 bases and J 7 bases, leaving 12 bases between the germline ends. Drawing the rest from reference TRBV2 and TRBJ1-4, the complete variable domain is EPEVTQTPSHQVTQMGQEVILRCVPISNHLYFYWYRQILGQKVEFLVSFYNNEISEKSEIFDDQFSVERPDGSNFTLKIRSTKLEDSAMYFCASSDRSRGEKLFFGSGTQLSVL.

The V gene is TRBV29-1, the J gene TRBJ2-5; the match to TRBD2 covers 9 bases. Trimming removed 5 bases from V and 4 bases from J; junction bases left unmatched: 11. This CDR3 region has 15 residues. Per the germline V gene, CDR1 is SQVTM and CDR2 is ANQGSEA. Written as DNA, the CDR3 is TGCAGCGTTAGGCGGGAGGGCCTTTTCGGAGAGACCCAGTACTTC. It translates to CSVRREGLFGETQYF.

The chain carries TRBV29-1 and TRBJ1-1; 7 nucleotides match TRBD1. The CDR3 totals 12 residues. Germline CDR1 SQVTM, CDR2 ANQGSEA. V lost 6 bases, J lost 0 bases, and 1 base stayed unmatched. CDR3 sequence (DNA): TGCAGCGTGGGACAGATGAACACTGAAGCTTTCTTT. Translation: CSVGQMNTEAFF.

The genes are TRBV30 and TRBJ2-6; D is uncertain. The germline V gene has CDR1 GTSNPN and CDR2 SVGIG (reference sequence). This CDR3 has 14 residues. The V end was cut by 7 bases, the J end by 0 bases, with 10 bases between. CDR3 sequence reads: CASGRLSGANVLTF. CDR3 nucleotide sequence: TGTGCCTCCGGCCGACTCTCTGGGGCCAACGTCCTGACTTTC.

The sample holds one count of this clonotype. The genes are TRBV29-1 and TRBJ1-2, with D tentatively TRBD1 (6 bases). Deletions cut 7 bases from V and 6 bases from J, with 15 bases between. Per germline, CDR1 SQVTM and CDR2 ANQGSEA. CDR3 length: 12 amino acids. In DNA form, the CDR3 reads TGCAGCGCAGAGCGTGGGACAAATGGCTACACCTTC. Translating gives CSAERGTNGYTF.

The J gene is TRBJ1-3, the V gene TRBV6-5; possible D gene TRBD1, 6 bases. Germline V gene sequence: CDR1 MNHEY, CDR2 SVGAGI. The CDR3 totals 18 residues. V lost 1 base and J 0 bases, leaving 16 bases between the germline ends. This chain's CDR3 is CASSYFPGAPSSGNTIYF. The CDR3 coding sequence is TGTGCCAGCAGTTACTTCCCAGGGGCCCCGAGCTCTGGAAACACCATATATTTT.

The J gene is TRBJ2-1, the V gene TRBV6-1; 8 bases agree with TRBD1. Trimming cost V 6 bases and J 8 bases; bases outside gene matches: 27. The CDR3 sequence is 20 residues long. CDR1 MNHNS and CDR2 SASEGT come from the germline V gene. The CDR3 DNA sequence: TGTGCCAGCAGCCCCGCTCTCCCCAACCCCATTTTAACAGGGGGATATGAGCAGTTCTTC. Residues: CASSPALPNPILTGGYEQFF.

The chain couples TRBV12-3 or TRBV12-4 to TRBJ1-1; no definite D call. This CDR3 is 19 amino acids long. Between the trimmed V and J ends, which lost 0 bases and 6 bases, there was a span of 26 bases. The CDR3 spells CASSLALRGLGRLGAEAFF. As DNA, the CDR3 is TGTGCCAGCAGTTTAGCGCTTCGGGGTCTCGGGCGGTTGGGCGCTGAAGCTTTCTTT.

The rearrangement links TRBV6-1 to TRBJ2-2, with 8 bases lining up with TRBD1. In germline, CDR1 is MNHNS, CDR2 SASEGT. The CDR3 is 16 residues long. Trimming took 6 bases from V and 6 from J; bases not matched to a gene: 12. CDR3 in DNA: TGTGCCAGCAGCACTGGACCAGGGGGCAATGCCGGGGAGCTGTTTTTT. This translates into CASSTGPGGNAGELFF.

The gene calls are TRBV2 and TRBJ2-2, with a possible D match to TRBD2 (6 bases). Germline CDR1 is SNHLY and CDR2 is FYNNEI. V dropped 11 bases and J dropped 0 bases, with 16 bases sitting between them. The CDR3 totals 15 residues. The CDR3 DNA is TGTGCCCTCTCCGGGACTTCTTCGAACACCGGGGAGCTGTTTTTT. This sequence encodes CALSGTSSNTGELFF.

This chain connects TRBV29-1 to TRBJ1-1; 7 bases align to TRBD1. CDR3 size: 11 residues. CDR1 and CDR2 (germline): SQVTM, ANQGSEA. V lost 7 bases, J lost 1 base, and 0 bases stayed unmatched. The CDR3 loop is CSGDRNTEAFF. The CDR3 bases are TGCAGCGGGGACAGGAACACTGAAGCTTTCTTT.

CDR3 protein: CASSRGQGIYEQYF. DNA of the CDR3: TGTGCCAGCAGCAGAGGACAGGGGATCTACGAGCAGTACTTC. V and J are TRBV7-2 and TRBJ2-7, with 9 bases lining up with TRBD1. Germline V gene lookup returns CDR1 SGHTA and CDR2 FQGNSA. CDR3 length equals 14 residues. V trimming: 5 bases; J trimming: 3 bases; junction bases outside the gene matches: 5.

The chain is built from TRBV19 and TRBJ2-2; D unclear. Germline CDR1 is LNHDA and CDR2 is SQIVND (reference sequence). This CDR3 is 12 amino acids long. V was trimmed by 8 bases and J by 3 bases, leaving 7 bases between them. The CDR3 region is CASSIYTGELFF. The CDR3 nucleotides are TGTGCCAGTTCTATTTACACCGGGGAGCTGTTTTTT.